This entry concerns a single TCR beta chain. These data are taken from a study of blood T cell repertoires in COVID-19. The length of the CDR3 is 16 residues. The germline V gene encodes CDR1 SGHAT and CDR2 FQNNGV. V lost 6 bases, J lost 0 bases, and 7 bases stayed unmatched. Data came from immunoSEQ multiplex PCR; TCRdb stores just in-frame clones and leaves some out. The sample records around 100,000 clones, 91% being singletons. J is TRBJ1-3 and V is TRBV11-2; 8 bases agree with TRBD1. Source material: peripheral blood. The sequence derives from a human donor with active COVID-19. The donor label of this sample is uncertain. This chain's CDR3 is CASRVYRGSSGNTIYF. The CDR3 nucleotides are TGTGCCAGCAGAGTATACAGGGGGAGCTCTGGAAACACCATATATTTT.